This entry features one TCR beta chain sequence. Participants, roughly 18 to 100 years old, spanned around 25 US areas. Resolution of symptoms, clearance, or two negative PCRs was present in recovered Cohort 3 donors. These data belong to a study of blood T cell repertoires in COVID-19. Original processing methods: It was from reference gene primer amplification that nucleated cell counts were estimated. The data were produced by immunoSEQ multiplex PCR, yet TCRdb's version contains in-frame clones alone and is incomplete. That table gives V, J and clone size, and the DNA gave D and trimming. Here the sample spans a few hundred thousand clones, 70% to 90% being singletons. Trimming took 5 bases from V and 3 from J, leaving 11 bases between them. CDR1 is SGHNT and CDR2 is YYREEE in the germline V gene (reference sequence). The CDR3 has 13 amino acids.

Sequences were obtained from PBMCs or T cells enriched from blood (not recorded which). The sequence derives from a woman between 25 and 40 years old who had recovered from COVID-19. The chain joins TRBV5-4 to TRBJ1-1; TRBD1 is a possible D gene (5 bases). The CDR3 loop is CASRLGEDTEAFF. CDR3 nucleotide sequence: TGTGCCAGCAGGCTAGGGGAGGACACTGAAGCTTTCTTT.